One sample yielded the 25 T cell receptor beta chains listed below, sequenced in a study of blood T cell repertoires in COVID-19. Profiling relied on immunoSEQ multiplex PCR, and the TCRdb table lists in-frame clones only, not all of them. Here the sample spans about 250,000 clones, roughly 86% being singletons. Sequenced sample: PBMCs or T cells enriched from blood (not recorded which). The source is a young woman with acute COVID-19.

This chain links TRBV4-1 with TRBJ2-5, with 7 bases lining up with TRBD2. The CDR3 loop spans 14 amino acids. With 2 bases clipped from V and 5 bases from J, the junction kept 5 bases outside the gene matches. Germline V gives CDR1 MGHRA, CDR2 YSYEKL. DNA for the CDR3: TGCGCCAGCAGCCAAAGGGCGGGGGTTGAGACCCAGTACTTC. The encoded protein is CASSQRAGVETQYF.

The gene calls are TRBV4-2 and TRBJ2-3, with D unclear. Germline V gene lookup returns CDR1 LGHNA and CDR2 YNFKEQ. CDR3 length: 12 amino acids. The germline V and J ends were trimmed by 4 bases and 1 base, with 3 bases remaining between them. CDR3 sequence reads: CASSLGTDTQYF. CDR3 bases: TGTGCCAGCAGCCTCGGCACAGATACGCAGTATTTT.

The chain couples TRBV7-2 to TRBJ1-4; D might be TRBD1 (6 bases). Germline V gives CDR1 SGHTA, CDR2 FQGNSA. This CDR3 has 15 amino acids. V was clipped by 1 base and J by 16 bases, with 22 bases between them. CDR3 coding DNA: TGTGCCAGCAGCTTAGAGCGGGGGTGGGGACAAAGTCAGTTTTTT. It yields the protein CASSLERGWGQSQFF.

The chain combines TRBV18 with TRBJ1-1, with 7 bases identical to TRBD1. Per the germline V gene, CDR1 is KGHSH and CDR2 is LQKENI. The ends lost 5 bases at V and 7 bases at J; junction bases unmatched: 10. This CDR3 has 14 amino acids. The CDR3 protein is CASSATGAPGEAFF. The CDR3 DNA reads as TGTGCCAGCTCAGCCACAGGGGCACCGGGTGAAGCTTTCTTT.

The chain couples TRBV4-3 to TRBJ2-2, with D possibly being TRBD1 (5 bases). The V gene's germline CDR1 is LGHNA and CDR2 YSLEER. CDR3 size: 15 residues. The ends were cut back, 0 bases at V and 0 bases at J, with 5 bases in the middle. The CDR3 DNA reads TGCGCCAGCAGCCAAGAGACAGCGAACACCGGGGAGCTGTTTTTT. This sequence encodes CASSQETANTGELFF.

The V call is TRBV12-5, the J call TRBJ2-7; TRBD1 aligns across 7 bases. V dropped 4 bases and J dropped 3; count of bases not matched to a gene: 6. The CDR3 runs to 14 residues. Germline CDR1 and CDR2: LGHNT and FRNRAP. CDR3 loop: CASGWETGNYEQYF. The CDR3 DNA sequence: TGTGCTAGTGGTTGGGAGACAGGGAACTACGAGCAGTACTTC.

The chain joins TRBV11-2 to TRBJ1-2; D is undetermined. The CDR3 runs to 15 residues. V dropped 1 base and J dropped 7 bases, with 16 bases sitting between them. Germline CDR1 reads SGHAT; CDR2 reads FQNNGV. The CDR3 loop is CASSLGPTPGFGYTF. In DNA, the CDR3 is TGTGCCAGCAGCTTAGGGCCTACCCCGGGTTTTGGCTACACCTTC.

The V gene is TRBV5-1, the J gene TRBJ1-5, with 10 bases matching TRBD1. The CDR3 extends over 15 amino acids. V dropped 2 bases and J dropped 6; count of bases not matched to a gene: 5. Germline V gene sequence: CDR1 SGHRS, CDR2 YFSETQ. CDR3 region: CASSLGTGAGQPQHF. CDR3 nucleotide sequence: TGCGCCAGCAGCTTAGGGACAGGGGCGGGTCAGCCCCAGCATTTT. Full variable domain (rest looked up from reference TRBV5-1 and TRBJ1-5): KAGVTQTPRYLIKTRGQQVTLSCSPISGHRSVSWYQQTPGQGLQFLFEYFSETQRNKGNFPGRFSGRQFSNSRSEMNVSTLELGDSALYLCASSLGTGAGQPQHFGDGTRLSIL.

This CDR3 reads CASTRGDRSQPNEQFF. CDR3 coding DNA: TGCGCCAGCACCCGGGGGGACAGGAGTCAACCCAATGAGCAGTTCTTC. The gene calls are TRBV4-1 and TRBJ2-1; D is perhaps TRBD1 (8 bases). V lost 7 bases, J lost 6 bases, and 22 bases lay in between. This CDR3 is built from 16 residues. CDR1 is MGHRA and CDR2 is YSYEKL in the germline V gene.

This rearrangement joins TRBV5-6 to TRBJ1-1; TRBD1 matches at 8 bases. The CDR3 is 13 residues long. In germline, CDR1 is SGHDT, CDR2 YYEEEE. V shed 3 bases and J 5 bases; nucleotides not matched to a gene: 3. The CDR3 sequence: CASSYTGGTEAFF. CDR3 bases: TGTGCCAGCAGCTACACAGGGGGTACTGAAGCTTTCTTT.

This chain uses TRBV7-6 with TRBJ2-2; D uncertain. V was cut by 5 bases and J by 4 bases, with 11 bases left in between. The CDR3 extends over 14 amino acids. Germline-derived CDR1 and CDR2 are SGHVS and FNYEAQ. This chain's CDR3 is CASSPSTGTGELFF. The CDR3 bases are TGTGCCAGCAGCCCAAGCACCGGCACCGGGGAGCTGTTTTTT.

The chain combines TRBV3-1 (or the pseudogene TRBV3-2) with TRBJ1-2; 8 bases align to TRBD1. The CDR3 runs to 14 residues. Germline lookup yields CDR1 LGHDT and CDR2 YNNKEL (reference sequence). V was clipped by 0 bases and J by 7 bases; unmatched bases: 4. CDR3: CASSQEVTGVGYTF. DNA for the CDR3: TGTGCCAGCAGCCAAGAGGTGACAGGGGTTGGCTACACCTTC.

The V call is TRBV30, the J call TRBJ1-4; 9 positions agree with TRBD1. Losses at the gene ends were 7 bases for V and 7 bases for J; bases not matched to a gene: 4. The CDR3 is 12 amino acids. The germline V gene encodes CDR1 GTSNPN and CDR2 SVGIG (reference sequence). The CDR3 DNA reads as TGTGCCTTGGGACAGGGAGGTGAAAAACTGTTTTTT. This translates into CALGQGGEKLFF.

This chain joins TRBV5-8 and TRBJ2-6, with 11 bases aligning to TRBD1. The CDR3 loop spans 19 amino acids. The V segment lost 3 bases and the J segment 0 bases; nucleotides outside the gene matches: 8. Per germline, CDR1 SGHTS and CDR2 YDEGEE. The CDR3 DNA reads as TGTGCCAGCAGCTCCCGGGACAGGGGGTCTAACTCTGGGGCCAACGTCCTGACTTTC. Amino acids: CASSSRDRGSNSGANVLTF.

This clone was seen only once. The chain carries TRBV11-2 and TRBJ1-6, with a possible D match to TRBD1 (6 bases). The V end lost 4 bases, the J end lost 6 bases, and 13 bases lay between the germline ends. The CDR3 loop spans 15 amino acids. In germline, CDR1 is SGHAT, CDR2 FQNNGV. The CDR3 here is CASSSPWTVNSPLHF. The CDR3 DNA reads as TGTGCCAGCAGCTCGCCATGGACAGTTAATTCACCCCTCCACTTT.

J is TRBJ1-2 and V is TRBV12-3 or TRBV12-4; the D is unclear. Trimming stripped 4 bases from V and 8 bases from J, with 11 bases between. The CDR3 runs 12 residues. The CDR3 sequence: CASSSSTVGYTF. For the CDR3, the DNA is TGTGCCAGCAGTTCGAGTACCGTGGGCTACACCTTC.

The chain uses TRBV19 and TRBJ2-6; the D is unclear. Germline CDR1 reads LNHDA; CDR2 reads SQIVND (reference sequence). This CDR3 has 14 residues. V lost 5 bases and J lost 0, with 5 bases in between. This CDR3 is CASSYSSGANVLTF. CDR3 sequence (DNA): TGTGCCAGTAGTTACAGCTCTGGGGCCAACGTCCTGACTTTC.

This sequence joins TRBV19 and TRBJ1-2, with 8 bases that match TRBD1. V shed 6 bases and J 5 bases; nucleotides not matched to a gene: 14. The CDR3 is 16 residues long. The germline gives CDR1 LNHDA, CDR2 SQIVND (reference sequence). The CDR3 nucleotides read TGTGCCAGTAGCTCAACCGGGACAGGCCGTTCTTATGGCTACACCTTC. As protein: CASSSTGTGRSYGYTF. Based on the CDR3 plus reference TRBV19 and TRBJ1-2, the full variable domain is DGGITQSPKYLFRKEGQNVTLSCEQNLNHDAMYWYRQDPGQGLRLIYYSQIVNDFQKGDIAEGYSVSREKKESFPLTVTSAQKNPTAFYLCASSSTGTGRSYGYTFGSGTRLTVV.

This sequence joins TRBV19 and TRBJ1-4; D uncertain. The CDR3 is 16 residues long. V lost 7 bases, J lost 0 bases, and 15 bases lay in between. The germline V gene has CDR1 LNHDA and CDR2 SQIVND (reference sequence). CDR3 region: CASKEGGYATNEKLFF. CDR3 coding DNA: TGTGCCAGTAAAGAAGGAGGGTACGCAACTAATGAAAAACTGTTTTTT.

V and J are TRBV7-2 and TRBJ1-5; D uncertain. Germline CDR1 reads SGHTA; CDR2 reads FQGNSA. The CDR3 has 14 residues. Trimming cost V 4 bases and J 3 bases, with 10 bases left between them. CDR3: CASSWARPNQPQHF. DNA of the CDR3: TGTGCCAGCAGCTGGGCCCGACCCAATCAGCCCCAGCATTTT.

V is TRBV2 and J is TRBJ1-5; TRBD1 aligns across 10 bases. Germline V CDR1 and CDR2: SNHLY, FYNNEI. The V gene end was trimmed by 6 bases and the J gene end by 3 bases; junction bases not matched to a gene: 8. CDR3 size: 16 residues. Written as DNA, the CDR3 is TGTGCCAGCAGCAGGGGGACAGGGGCCCTCAATCAGCCCCAGCATTTT. Protein product: CASSRGTGALNQPQHF.

The rearrangement links TRBV10-1 to TRBJ2-7; D not certain. The ends were cut back, 8 bases at V and 1 base at J, with 9 bases in the middle. CDR3 size: 12 residues. Germline CDR1 and CDR2: WNHNN and SYGVQD (reference sequence). This CDR3 reads CASSRGSYEQYF. CDR3 sequence (DNA): TGCGCCAGCTCCCGCGGTTCCTACGAGCAGTACTTC.

This rearrangement joins TRBV6-5 to TRBJ2-7, with a tentative D call TRBD2 (6 bases). Deletions cut 0 bases from V and 4 bases from J, with 13 bases between. There are 15 residues in the CDR3. CDR1 MNHEY and CDR2 SVGAGI come from the germline V gene. For the CDR3, the DNA is TGTGCCAGCAGTTACTCGAGAGATGCGGGATACGAGCAGTACTTC. Protein product: CASSYSRDAGYEQYF.

Concerning this clone itself: The germline gene is not matched at one end of the junction; a read error may be the cause. The V call is TRBV27, the J call TRBJ2-1, with D perhaps TRBD2 (6 bases). Germline CDR1 MNHEY, CDR2 SMNVEV (reference sequence). The CDR3 is 11 amino acids. CDR3 DNA: TGTGCCATCTGGGACGGCGGGGACCCGATCTTC. Residues: CAIWDGGDPIF.

V usage is TRBV5-4 and J usage is TRBJ1-3; D is ambiguous. Per germline, CDR1 SGHNT and CDR2 YYREEE (reference sequence). Deletions cut 1 base from V and 5 bases from J, with 7 bases between. CDR3 length: 13 residues. The CDR3 protein is CASSLFRRNTIYF. The CDR3 nucleotides read TGTGCCAGCAGCTTGTTCCGTCGAAACACCATATATTTT.